The TCR beta chain under discussion was sequenced for a study of shared clonotypes between healthy human individuals. Study-wide background: The composition of the donors was a couple of women and a few men aged 18 to 49.

Trimming shortened V by 1 base and J by 5 bases, and 5 bases separated the two germline ends. Per the germline V gene, CDR1 is MNHEY and CDR2 is SMNVEV (reference sequence). This CDR3 is built from 12 residues. The data were produced by immunoSEQ multiplex PCR, yet TCRdb's version contains in-frame clones alone and is incomplete. The table shows 950,000 to 1,100,000 clones, with about 75% occurring only once. The receptor's source is a man younger than 35 in good health. Sample: memory CD4+ T cells sorted from blood. The subset is: CD45RA-negative fraction. The rearrangement links TRBV27 to TRBJ1-2, with unresolved D. The CDR3 loop is CASSLYGYGYTF. Here the CDR3 DNA reads TGTGCCAGCAGTTTATACGGATATGGCTACACCTTC.